A selection of T cell receptor beta chains follows, all from one sample in a study of blood T cell repertoires in COVID-19. Generated by immunoSEQ multiplex PCR, the TCRdb table keeps only in-frame clones and is missing some. The data hold fewer than 700,000 clones, with roughly nine tenths observed a single time. The specimen sequenced was peripheral blood. The source is a woman aged 45-65 years with COVID-19, enrolled during active disease. CDR3s include the opening cysteine and the closing phenylalanine or tryptophan. The order of the fields is D gene, J gene, V gene, clone size, CDR3 DNA, CDR3 protein. A D gene is named only where the DNA matches it firmly. Clone size is not always given. Where it is, it says once, few, many or a class for expanded clones.

. TRBJ1-2 TRBV30 few TGTGCCTGGAGCACTGGTACCGGCTACACCTTC CAWSTGTGYTF
TRBD2 TRBJ2-7 TRBV3-1/TRBV3-2 . TGTGCCAGCAGCCAAGATCCCAGCGGGGACTACGAGCAGTACTTC CASSQDPSGDYEQYF
. TRBJ1-5 TRBV5-1 . TGCGCCAGCAGCCTTACGCCCCCGGGACTTAAGTATAGCAATCAGCCCCAGCATTTT CASSLTPPGLKYSNQPQHF
. TRBJ1-3 TRBV9 . TGTGCCAGCAGCGCAGGGGTTCGAAACACCATATATTTT CASSAGVRNTIYF
TRBD1 TRBJ1-1 TRBV4-1 . TGCGCCAGCAGCCAAGCCCGAACAGGGGGGAACACTGAAGCTTTCTTT CASSQARTGGNTEAFF
. TRBJ2-7 TRBV11-2 . TGTGCCAGCAGCTTTTCTGGGTGGGGGGATTCCTACGAGCAGTACTTC CASSFSGWGDSYEQYF
TRBD1 TRBJ1-2 TRBV30 . TGTGCCTGGAGTGGGAACAGGGGGAACTATGGCTACACCTTC CAWSGNRGNYGYTF
. TRBJ2-1 TRBV9 . TGTGCCAGCAGCGTAGGTTCAGGGACTCACTTCAATGAGCAGTTCTTC CASSVGSGTHFNEQFF
TRBD2 TRBJ2-2 TRBV7-9 once TGTGCCAGCAGCTTAGCGAAACTAGCGGGGGAGATGAACACCGGGGAGCTGTTTTTT CASSLAKLAGEMNTGELFF
. TRBJ2-7 TRBV5-5 . TGTGCCAGCAGCCTGGGACCAGGTACGGTAAGGAACTCTTACGAGCAGTACTTC CASSLGPGTVRNSYEQYF
TRBD1 TRBJ2-5 TRBV5-1 . TGCGCCAGCAGCTTGCAGGGGGCAGAGACCCAGTACTTC CASSLQGAETQYF
. TRBJ2-2 TRBV2 . TGTGCCACCCCGCGCGGGGTTGAATCCGGGGAGCTGTTTTTT CATPRGVESGELFF
TRBD1 TRBJ1-1 TRBV19 . TGTGCCAGTAGTACGGACAGGGGGGTAGTGGGGGAGAACACTGAAGCTTTCTTT CASSTDRGVVGENTEAFF
. TRBJ2-1 TRBV9 . TGTGCCAGCAGCGCCGTCCCCACGCGGGCTAGCAATGAGCAGTTCTTC CASSAVPTRASNEQFF
TRBD1 TRBJ1-1 TRBV24-1 . TGTGCCACCAGTGATCCGGGACAGGGGACTTTCTTT CATSDPGQGTFF
TRBD1 TRBJ2-2 TRBV4-1 . TGCGCCAGCAGCCAAGAGGGACAGGGTACCGGGGAGCTGTTTTTT CASSQEGQGTGELFF
TRBD2 TRBJ2-2 TRBV2 . TGTGCCAGCAGCCGGAAGGGACTAGCGGGGGCTGACACCGGGGAGCTGTTTTTT CASSRKGLAGADTGELFF
. TRBJ2-7 TRBV2 . TGTGCCAGTTTCTCAGGGGCTGAGCAGTACTTC CASFSGAEQYF
TRBD1 TRBJ2-7 TRBV6-5 . TGTGCCAGCAGTCGACAGGGGGCTGTGGACGAGCAGTACTTC CASSRQGAVDEQYF
. TRBJ1-4 TRBV6-1 . TGTGCCAGCAGTGAAGTCGCAGGGGAGGGAGAAAAACTGTTTTTT CASSEVAGEGEKLFF
TRBD1 TRBJ2-7 TRBV6-4 . TGTGCCAGCAGTGGGGCCCCGGGACAGAGCTACGAGCAGTACTTC CASSGAPGQSYEQYF
. TRBJ2-3 TRBV27 . TGTGCCAGCAGTTCACCATCGCCGACAGACACAGATACGCAGTATTTT CASSSPSPTDTDTQYF
TRBD1 TRBJ1-4 TRBV7-2 once TGTGCCAGCAGCTTAGCGGGACAGGGTCGAGAAAAACTGTTTTTT CASSLAGQGREKLFF
. TRBJ2-3 TRBV15 . TGTGCCACCAGCATCCCGGGGCGGGGGCCTACAGATACGCAGTATTTT CATSIPGRGPTDTQYF
. TRBJ2-6 TRBV19 . TGTGCCAGTAGTATAAAAGCCGGAGGGCGTAGGTCTGGGGCCAACGTCCTGACTTTC CASSIKAGGRRSGANVLTF
TRBD1 TRBJ1-1 TRBV5-1 . TGCGCCAGCAGCTCCCGGGACAGGGACGGCGAAGCTTTCTTT CASSSRDRDGEAFF
. TRBJ1-2 TRBV5-1 . TGCGCCAGCAGCTTGAAGGGGGAAGGGGTATGGTATGGCTACACCTTC CASSLKGEGVWYGYTF
TRBD1 TRBJ2-7 TRBV19 . TGTGCCAGTAGTATAGATATGGGACAGGGGCTTGTCGAGCAGTACTTC CASSIDMGQGLVEQYF
TRBD1 TRBJ1-2 TRBV7-9 . TGTGCCAGCAGCAGGGGGACAGGGGCCGTCCCCGCTTACACCTTC CASSRGTGAVPAYTF
. TRBJ2-7 TRBV2 . TGTGCCAGCGAAGCCAGGCAGTACTACGAGCAGTACTTC CASEARQYYEQYF
. TRBJ2-1 TRBV7-9 . TGTGCCAGCAAAAGTGCGACTAATGAGCAGTTCTTC CASKSATNEQFF
. TRBJ1-1 TRBV3-1/TRBV3-2 few TGTGCCAGCAGCCCTAGGACTCATAACACTGAAGCTTTCTTT CASSPRTHNTEAFF
. TRBJ1-2 TRBV19 . TGTGCCAGCAGGGGCCGAGCTAACTATGGCTACACCTTC CASRGRANYGYTF
. TRBJ2-4 TRBV7-3 . TGTGCCAGCAGCCCCTATGGAGGGAGCCACCTCGGGGTTCAGTACTTC CASSPYGGSHLGVQYF
. TRBJ1-5 TRBV9 . TGTGCCAGCAGCGGAGGAATGGGCAATCAGCCCCAGCATTTT CASSGGMGNQPQHF
. TRBJ1-4 TRBV21-1 . TGTGCCAGCAGCGGCGGGGGGCGGGGAGGCAAACTGTTTTTT CASSGGGRGGKLFF
TRBD1 TRBJ1-4 TRBV5-6 once TGTGCCAGCAGCTTGTGGACGGGACAGGGGAGAGAAAAACTGTTTTTT CASSLWTGQGREKLFF
. TRBJ1-2 TRBV19 once TGTGCCAGTATGCCACCGCTCCCTGAGGGCGGCTACACCTTC CASMPPLPEGGYTF
. TRBJ1-2 TRBV6-5 . TGTGCCAGCAGTTACTTGGGGAGCGGCTACACCTTC CASSYLGSGYTF
. TRBJ1-1 TRBV28 . TGTGCCAGCAGTTCCCTGGGCAGGGATCGCACTGAAGCTTTCTTT CASSSLGRDRTEAFF
. TRBJ1-4 TRBV12-3/TRBV12-4 . TGTGCCAGCAGTGTCGAGGGAGAAAAACTGTTTTTT CASSVEGEKLFF
. TRBJ1-2 TRBV20-1 . TGCAGTGCTAGTAAGGGAGACTATGGCTACACCTTC CSASKGDYGYTF
TRBD1 TRBJ1-2 TRBV6-6 . TGTGCCAGCAGTTACTACAGGGGCCAGGGGAACTATGGCTACACCTTC CASSYYRGQGNYGYTF